The sequence of this TCR beta chain was determined in a study of cytomegalovirus exposure and HLA in healthy donors. As for this clone: Its antigen is unknown.

Findings and limits, study-wide: Immune exposure was documented only through CMV serostatus.

Trimming shortened V by 4 bases and J by 4 bases, and 16 bases separated the two germline ends. Germline CDR1 reads MNHEY; CDR2 reads SVGAGI. The length of the CDR3 is 16 residues. Amplification used 60 Vbeta primers and 13 Jbeta primers. Clones were read by immunoSEQ multiplex PCR, and TCRdb kept only the in-frame ones, dropping some. The sample holds more than 200,000 clones, about 80% seen once. Material: PBMCs. V usage is TRBV6-5 and J usage is TRBJ1-4; D is perhaps TRBD1 (5 bases). The sequence was obtained from a girl between 5 and 17 years old in good health and CMV-seronegative. The CDR3 coding sequence is TGTGCCAGCAGTTGGGGAGGGGCGCAGGGTAATGAAAAACTGTTTTTT. This sequence encodes CASSWGGAQGNEKLFF.